The 20 T cell receptor beta chains below were found in one sample sequenced in a study of Graves' ophthalmopathy and Graves' hyperthyroidism. RNA served as the template for amplifying TCR beta CDR3 regions. Investigators did first-round RT-PCR with HTBI primers, then second-round multiplex PCR. In TCRdb, the multiplex PCR reads were re-called with MiXCR into one record per CDR3 protein. This sample has about 48,000 distinct CDR3 sequences, with around 48% found just once. The sequencing sample was made of peripheral blood. These receptors were collected from an adult man with Graves' ophthalmopathy.

The gene calls are TRBV20-1 and TRBJ1-6; D is possibly TRBD1 (5 bases). The ends were cut back, 5 bases at V and 7 bases at J, with 12 bases in the middle. This CDR3 has 13 residues. CDR1 and CDR2 from the germline V gene are DFQATT and SNEGSKA (reference sequence). The CDR3 loop reads CSAQDSSNSPLHF. CDR3 nucleotide sequence: TGCAGTGCTCAAGACAGTTCGAATTCACCCCTCCACTTT.

The chain has TRBV2 and TRBJ2-1, with D perhaps TRBD2 (6 bases). The CDR3 consists of 18 residues. In germline, CDR1 is SNHLY, CDR2 FYNNEI. Deletions cut 8 bases from V and 2 bases from J, with 25 bases between. CDR3 nucleotides: TGTGCCAGCGCACTCCGTGGGGGAGGCCAACCTCCCTACAATGAGCAGTTCTTC. Its protein product is CASALRGGGQPPYNEQFF. Based on the CDR3 plus reference TRBV2 and TRBJ2-1, the full variable domain is EPEVTQTPSHQVTQMGQEVILRCVPISNHLYFYWYRQILGQKVEFLVSFYNNEISEKSEIFDDQFSVERPDGSNFTLKIRSTKLEDSAMYFCASALRGGGQPPYNEQFFGPGTRLTVL.

V is TRBV20-1 and J is TRBJ2-6; 8 nucleotides agree with TRBD1. Germline lookup yields CDR1 DFQATT and CDR2 SNEGSKA (reference sequence). J was trimmed by 0 bases and V by 5 bases; bases with no gene match: 9. This CDR3 has 17 amino acids. Here the CDR3 reads CSAPPTGDPSGANVLTF. In nucleotides, the CDR3 is TGCAGTGCTCCCCCGACAGGGGATCCCTCTGGGGCCAACGTCCTGACTTTC.

This clonotype was seen ten or more times. The genes are TRBV5-1 and TRBJ2-2; no clear D. Trimming shortened V by 1 base and J by 8 bases, and 9 bases separated the two germline ends. The CDR3 covers 13 residues. The germline gives CDR1 SGHRS, CDR2 YFSETQ. The CDR3 spells CASSLLESGELFF. Here the CDR3 DNA reads TGCGCCAGCAGCTTGTTGGAATCAGGGGAGCTGTTTTTT.

This clonotype was seen ten or more times. The chain is built from TRBV27 and TRBJ1-1; D gene unclear. Germline V CDR1 and CDR2: MNHEY, SMNVEV (reference sequence). This CDR3 region has 13 residues. V shed 3 bases and J shed 4 bases, with 9 bases lying between them. The CDR3 here is CASSLGGSTEAFF. The CDR3 bases are TGTGCCAGCAGTTTGGGTGGGTCCACTGAAGCTTTCTTT.

V gene TRBV20-1 combines with J gene TRBJ2-7; D not resolved. The CDR3 runs to 11 residues. V lost 3 bases, J lost 5 bases, and 8 bases lay in between. Germline V gene data show CDR1 as DFQATT and CDR2 as SNEGSKA (reference sequence). CDR3 residues: CSASALDEQYF. The CDR3 DNA reads as TGCAGTGCTAGTGCCCTTGACGAGCAGTACTTC.

This clonotype was counted ten times or more. The rearrangement uses TRBV6-5 and TRBJ1-4, with 8 bases that match TRBD1. This CDR3 has 17 residues. The junction had 9 bases not matched to a gene; V was cut back by 2 bases and J by 4 bases. Germline V gene data show CDR1 as MNHEY and CDR2 as SVGAGI. CDR3 in DNA: TGTGCCAGCAGTTACACTGGCGGGACAGGACTTAATGAAAAACTGTTTTTT. Protein sequence: CASSYTGGTGLNEKLFF.

The CDR3 spells CSARGDTDQPQHF. CDR3 bases: TGCAGTGCTCGAGGGGACACAGATCAGCCCCAGCATTTT. This sequence joins TRBV20-1 and TRBJ1-5; a possible D gene is TRBD1 (6 bases). Germline V gene data show CDR1 as DFQATT and CDR2 as SNEGSKA (reference sequence). V was pared by 5 bases and J by 5 bases, with 13 bases between. The CDR3 covers 13 residues.

CDR3 loop: CASISGGGETQYF. The CDR3 DNA is TGTGCCAGCATTTCGGGGGGTGGAGAGACCCAGTACTTC. This chain joins TRBV7-4 and TRBJ2-5, with 7 positions matching TRBD2. CDR1 is SGHVT and CDR2 is SQSDAQ in the germline V gene. V shed 7 bases and J 4 bases; nucleotides not matched to a gene: 6. This CDR3 contains 13 residues.

At least ten counts were recorded for this clonotype. The chain has TRBV3-1 and TRBJ2-3; 12 nucleotides match TRBD2. Germline CDR1 LGHDT, CDR2 YNNKEL (reference sequence). This CDR3 has 15 amino acids. V lost 3 bases, J lost 8 bases, and 6 bases stayed unmatched. The CDR3 spells CASSQRLAGVGTQYF. The CDR3 bases are TGTGCCAGCAGCCAGAGACTAGCGGGAGTTGGTACGCAGTATTTT.

The chain recombines TRBV7-3 with TRBJ2-5; D may be TRBD2 (6 bases). The V gene's germline CDR1 is SGHTA and CDR2 FQGTGA. V dropped 4 bases and J dropped 1 base, with 13 bases sitting between them. The CDR3 extends over 15 amino acids. The CDR3 here is CASSYSGRPQETQYF. The CDR3 DNA sequence: TGTGCCAGCAGCTATAGCGGAAGACCCCAAGAGACCCAGTACTTC.

The V gene is TRBV9, the J gene TRBJ2-1; 9 bases align to TRBD1. After removal of 2 bases from V and 5 bases from J, the junction contained 5 bases not matched to a gene. Germline values: CDR1 SGDLS, CDR2 YYNGEE. The CDR3 covers 15 residues. Here the CDR3 reads CASSVGTGSNNEQFF. CDR3 bases: TGTGCCAGCAGCGTCGGGACAGGGAGTAACAATGAGCAGTTCTTC.

Ten or more counts support this clonotype. This sequence joins TRBV5-1 and TRBJ1-3; no definite D call. The germline V gene encodes CDR1 SGHRS and CDR2 YFSETQ. The CDR3 covers 16 residues. V dropped 0 bases and J dropped 0 bases, with 10 bases sitting between them. The CDR3 nucleotides read TGCGCCAGCAGCTTGGCTGGGGTCGCCTCTGGAAACACCATATATTTT. It specifies CASSLAGVASGNTIYF.

The rearrangement uses TRBV6-2 or TRBV6-3 and TRBJ2-3; TRBD2 aligns across 13 bases. V lost 5 bases and J lost 4; bases outside the gene matches: 3. Germline-derived CDR1 and CDR2 are MNHEY and SVGEGT. The CDR3 runs 15 residues. In nucleotides, the CDR3 is TGTGCCAGCAGTCCCGGGACTAGCGGGGCAGATACGCAGTATTTT. Its protein is CASSPGTSGADTQYF.

This clonotype was observed a single time. Compared with germline, one end of the junction differs, possibly owing to a read error. This chain links TRBV19 with TRBJ2-7; D is ambiguous. Germline loops: CDR1 LNHDA, CDR2 SQIVND (reference sequence). This CDR3 spans 11 amino acids. In DNA form, the CDR3 reads TGCGTCAGTAGTAACTCCTACGAGCAGTACTTC. It yields the protein CVSSNSYEQYF.

As for this clonotype: Germline is not matched at one junction end, which may reflect a read error. V usage is TRBV5-1 and J usage is TRBJ2-1; no reliable D call. The CDR3 extends over 12 amino acids. The germline CDR1 and CDR2 sequences are SGHRS and YFSETQ. Written as DNA, the CDR3 is TGCGCTAGCAGCCTGGACGGATATAAGCAGTTCTTC. Translated, it gives CASSLDGYKQFF.

This clonotype was seen just once. A much larger clone sits a single nucleotide away, making a read error possible. The V call is TRBV5-8, the J call TRBJ2-1; 12 bases agree with TRBD2. This CDR3 region has 19 residues. CDR1 and CDR2 (germline): SGHTS, YDEGEE. The DNA for the CDR3 is TGTGCCGGCAGCTTGGCCGGTCTAGCGGGGGGGCTTTTCTACAATGAGCAGTTCTTC. The encoded protein is CAGSLAGLAGGLFYNEQFF.

This clonotype was seen ten or more times. V and J are TRBV9 and TRBJ1-2, with 8 bases identical to TRBD1. Trimming at V came to 0 bases and at J to 2 bases, leaving 3 bases not matched to a gene. Germline loops: CDR1 SGDLS, CDR2 YYNGEE. The CDR3 has 15 amino acids. DNA of the CDR3: TGTGCCAGCAGCGTAGGGTGGACAGGGAACTATGGCTACACCTTC. Its protein product is CASSVGWTGNYGYTF.

This clonotype was recorded at least ten times. V is TRBV6-6 and J is TRBJ2-1, with 11 bases aligning to TRBD2. The length of the CDR3 is 16 residues. Germline V gene sequence: CDR1 MNHNY, CDR2 SVGAGI (reference sequence). V lost 10 bases, J lost 0 bases, and 8 bases stayed unmatched. The CDR3 region is CATLTSGGFSYNEQFF. The CDR3 nucleotides are TGTGCCACCCTCACTAGCGGGGGATTCTCCTACAATGAGCAGTTCTTC.

This clonotype has a count of ten or more. The chain joins TRBV28 to TRBJ1-1; D is perhaps TRBD1 (5 bases). Germline values: CDR1 MDHEN, CDR2 SYDVKM. The CDR3 contains 14 residues. The germline V and J ends were trimmed by 2 bases and 1 base, with 8 bases remaining between them. CDR3 amino acids: CASSLVQGNTEAFF. CDR3 sequence (DNA): TGTGCCAGCAGTTTAGTGCAGGGGAACACTGAAGCTTTCTTT.